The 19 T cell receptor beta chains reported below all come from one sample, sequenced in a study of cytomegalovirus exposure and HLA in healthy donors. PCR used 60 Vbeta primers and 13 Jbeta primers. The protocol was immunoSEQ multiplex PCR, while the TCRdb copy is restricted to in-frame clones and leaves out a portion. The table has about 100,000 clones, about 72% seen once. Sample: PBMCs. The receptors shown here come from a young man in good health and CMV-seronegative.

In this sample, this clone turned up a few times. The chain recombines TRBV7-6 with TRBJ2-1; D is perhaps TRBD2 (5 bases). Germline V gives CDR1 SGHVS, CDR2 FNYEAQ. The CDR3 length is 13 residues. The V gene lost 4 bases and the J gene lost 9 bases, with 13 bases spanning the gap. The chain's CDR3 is CASSSDGLGEQFF. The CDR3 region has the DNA TGTGCCAGCAGCTCGGACGGACTCGGTGAGCAGTTCTTC.

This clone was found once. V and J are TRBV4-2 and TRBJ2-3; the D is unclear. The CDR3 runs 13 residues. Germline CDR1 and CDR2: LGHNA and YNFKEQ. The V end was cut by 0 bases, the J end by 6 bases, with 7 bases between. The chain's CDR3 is CASSQDNGDTQYF. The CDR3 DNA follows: TGTGCCAGCAGCCAAGATAACGGGGATACGCAGTATTTT.

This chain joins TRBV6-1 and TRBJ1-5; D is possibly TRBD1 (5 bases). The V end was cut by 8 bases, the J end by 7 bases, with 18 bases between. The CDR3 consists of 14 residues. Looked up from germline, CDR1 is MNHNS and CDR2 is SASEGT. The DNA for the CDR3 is TGTGCCAGCGCCGACGCAGGGCCAGGACAGCCCCAGCATTTT. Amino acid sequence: CASADAGPGQPQHF.

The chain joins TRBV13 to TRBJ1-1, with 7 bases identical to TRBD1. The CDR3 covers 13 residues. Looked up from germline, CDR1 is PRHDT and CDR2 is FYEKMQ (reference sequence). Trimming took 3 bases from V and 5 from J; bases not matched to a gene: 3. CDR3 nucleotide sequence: TGTGCCAGCAGCTTCCAGACAGGGACTGAAGCTTTCTTT. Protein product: CASSFQTGTEAFF.

Here the CDR3 DNA reads TGTGCCAGCAGAACAGGGATACAGCCCCAGCATTTT. Protein sequence: CASRTGIQPQHF. The V and J genes are TRBV6-1 and TRBJ1-5; perhaps TRBD1 as D (6 bases). This CDR3 is 12 amino acids long. Germline loops: CDR1 MNHNS, CDR2 SASEGT. The V end was cut by 6 bases, the J end by 7 bases, with 10 bases between.

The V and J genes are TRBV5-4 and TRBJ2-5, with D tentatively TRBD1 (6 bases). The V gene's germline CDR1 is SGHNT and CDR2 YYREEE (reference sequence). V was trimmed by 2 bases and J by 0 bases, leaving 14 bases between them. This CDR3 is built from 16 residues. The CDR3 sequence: CASSLGQITYQETQYF. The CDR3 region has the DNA TGTGCCAGCAGCTTAGGACAGATTACGTACCAAGAGACCCAGTACTTC.

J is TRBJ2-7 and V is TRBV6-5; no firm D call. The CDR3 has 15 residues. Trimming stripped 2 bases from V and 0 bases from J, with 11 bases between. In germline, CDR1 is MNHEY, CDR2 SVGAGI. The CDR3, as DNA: TGTGCCAGCAGTTACGATCAGGTTAGCTCCTACGAGCAGTACTTC. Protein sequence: CASSYDQVSSYEQYF.

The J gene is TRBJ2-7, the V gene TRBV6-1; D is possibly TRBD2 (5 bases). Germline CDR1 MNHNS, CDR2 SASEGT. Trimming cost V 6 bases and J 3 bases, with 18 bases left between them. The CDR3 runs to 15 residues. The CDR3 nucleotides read TGTGCCAGCAGGCCGACGGGGTTGGGTTTCTACGAGCAGTACTTC. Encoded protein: CASRPTGLGFYEQYF.

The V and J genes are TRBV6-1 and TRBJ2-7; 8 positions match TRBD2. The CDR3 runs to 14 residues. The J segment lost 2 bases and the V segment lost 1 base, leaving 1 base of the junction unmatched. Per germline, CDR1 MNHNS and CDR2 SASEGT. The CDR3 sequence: CASSEEAGAYEQYF. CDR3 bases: TGTGCCAGCAGTGAAGAAGCGGGGGCCTACGAGCAGTACTTC.

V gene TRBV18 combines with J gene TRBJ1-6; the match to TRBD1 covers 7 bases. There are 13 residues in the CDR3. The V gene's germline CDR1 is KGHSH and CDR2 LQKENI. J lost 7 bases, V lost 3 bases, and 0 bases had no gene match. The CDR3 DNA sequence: TGTGCCAGCTCACCGGGACAGAATTCACCCCTCCACTTT. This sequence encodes CASSPGQNSPLHF.

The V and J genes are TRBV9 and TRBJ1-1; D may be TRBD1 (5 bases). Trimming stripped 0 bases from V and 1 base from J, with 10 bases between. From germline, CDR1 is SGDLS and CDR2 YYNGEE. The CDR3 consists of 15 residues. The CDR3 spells CASSVGVTGNTEAFF. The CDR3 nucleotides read TGTGCCAGCAGCGTAGGGGTAACAGGGAACACTGAAGCTTTCTTT.

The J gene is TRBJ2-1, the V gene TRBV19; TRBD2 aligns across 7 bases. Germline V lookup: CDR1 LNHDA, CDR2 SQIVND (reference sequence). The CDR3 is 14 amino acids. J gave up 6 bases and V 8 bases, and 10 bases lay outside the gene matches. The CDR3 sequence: CASAEGREGNEQFF. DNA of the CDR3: TGTGCCAGTGCGGAAGGGAGGGAAGGCAATGAGCAGTTCTTC.

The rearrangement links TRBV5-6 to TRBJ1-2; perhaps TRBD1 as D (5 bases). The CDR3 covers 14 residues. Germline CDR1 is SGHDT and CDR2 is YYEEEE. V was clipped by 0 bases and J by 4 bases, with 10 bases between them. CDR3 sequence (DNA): TGTGCCAGCAGCTTGGAGGGGAGGGCCTATGGCTACACCTTC. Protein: CASSLEGRAYGYTF.

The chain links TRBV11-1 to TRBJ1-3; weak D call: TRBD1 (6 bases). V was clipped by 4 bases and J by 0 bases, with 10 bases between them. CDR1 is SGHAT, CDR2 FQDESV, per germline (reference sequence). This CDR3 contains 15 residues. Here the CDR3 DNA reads TGTGCCAGCAGCTCTGGGACACGCTCTGGAAACACCATATATTTT. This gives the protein CASSSGTRSGNTIYF.

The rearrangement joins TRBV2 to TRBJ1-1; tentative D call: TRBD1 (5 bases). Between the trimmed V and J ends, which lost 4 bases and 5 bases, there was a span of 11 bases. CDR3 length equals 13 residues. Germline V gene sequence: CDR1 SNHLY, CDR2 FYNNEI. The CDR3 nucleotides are TGTGCCAGCAGTGGGGGCCTCAGGACTGAAGCTTTCTTT. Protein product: CASSGGLRTEAFF. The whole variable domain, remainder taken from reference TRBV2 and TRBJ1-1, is EPEVTQTPSHQVTQMGQEVILRCVPISNHLYFYWYRQILGQKVEFLVSFYNNEISEKSEIFDDQFSVERPDGSNFTLKIRSTKLEDSAMYFCASSGGLRTEAFFGQGTRLTVV.

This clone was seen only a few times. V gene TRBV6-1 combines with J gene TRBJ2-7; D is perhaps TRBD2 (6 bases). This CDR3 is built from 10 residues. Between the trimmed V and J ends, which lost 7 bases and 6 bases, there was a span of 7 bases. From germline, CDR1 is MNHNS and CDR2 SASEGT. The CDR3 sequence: CASNGGEQYF. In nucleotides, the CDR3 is TGTGCCAGCAACGGGGGCGAGCAGTACTTC.

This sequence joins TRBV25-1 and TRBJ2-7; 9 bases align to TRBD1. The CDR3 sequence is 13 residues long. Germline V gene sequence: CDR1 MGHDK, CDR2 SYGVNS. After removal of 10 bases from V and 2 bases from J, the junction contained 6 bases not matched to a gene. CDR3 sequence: CATKGQGAYEQYF. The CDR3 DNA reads TGTGCCACCAAGGGACAGGGTGCCTACGAGCAGTACTTC.

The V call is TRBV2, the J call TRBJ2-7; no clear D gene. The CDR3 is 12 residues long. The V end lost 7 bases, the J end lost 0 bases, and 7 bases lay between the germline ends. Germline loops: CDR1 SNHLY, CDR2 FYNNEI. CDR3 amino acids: CASIDNSYEQYF. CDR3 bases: TGTGCCAGCATAGACAACTCCTACGAGCAGTACTTC. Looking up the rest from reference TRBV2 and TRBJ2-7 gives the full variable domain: EPEVTQTPSHQVTQMGQEVILRCVPISNHLYFYWYRQILGQKVEFLVSFYNNEISEKSEIFDDQFSVERPDGSNFTLKIRSTKLEDSAMYFCASIDNSYEQYFGPGTRLTVT.

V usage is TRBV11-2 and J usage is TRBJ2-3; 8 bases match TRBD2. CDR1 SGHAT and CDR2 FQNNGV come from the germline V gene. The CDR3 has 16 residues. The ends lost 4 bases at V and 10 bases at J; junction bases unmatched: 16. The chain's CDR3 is CASSSPHGGAGLAQYF. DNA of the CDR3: TGTGCCAGCAGCTCGCCACACGGGGGGGCCGGACTCGCGCAGTATTTT.